The 4 T cell receptor beta chains below all came from one sample that was sequenced in a study of T-cell memory formation after mild COVID-19. From the 5' RACE reads, TCRdb called clonotypes with MiXCR, one entry per CDR3 protein. The sample holds 150,000 or so distinct CDR3 sequences, 11% seen once. The sequencing input was PBMCs or a T cell subset sorted from them (not recorded which). The receptors here all came from a man aged 18 to 30 who had mild COVID-19 (a few samples of this study predate the infection). Cell type and time point are not known.

This clonotype has a handful of counts. The chain links TRBV19 to TRBJ1-1; TRBD1 agrees at 7 bases. V shed 4 bases, J shed 3 bases, and the junction held 8 bases outside the gene matches. The CDR3 covers 15 residues. Germline loops: CDR1 LNHDA, CDR2 SQIVND (reference sequence). CDR3 amino acids: CASSSQPTGDTEAFF. The CDR3 DNA follows: TGTGCCAGTAGTAGCCAGCCCACAGGGGACACTGAAGCTTTCTTT.

This clonotype was found many times. The chain joins TRBV3-1 to TRBJ2-3, with D maybe TRBD1 (6 bases). CDR1 and CDR2 from the germline V gene are LGHDT and YNNKEL (reference sequence). Trimming cost V 1 base and J 11 bases, with 22 bases left between them. The CDR3 loop spans 16 amino acids. CDR3: CASSQVSLRQAQGQYF. The CDR3, as DNA: TGTGCCAGCAGCCAAGTTTCACTTCGACAGGCCCAGGGGCAGTATTTT.

The CDR3 spells CAISVLGNTEAFF. The CDR3 coding sequence is TGTGCCATCAGTGTATTGGGGAACACTGAAGCTTTCTTT. This chain uses TRBV10-3 with TRBJ1-1, with no clear D. The V end was cut by 4 bases, the J end by 1 base, with 7 bases between. The CDR3 is 13 residues long. Germline V gene data show CDR1 as ENHRY and CDR2 as SYGVKD.

This clonotype came up many times. The CDR3 spells CASTRGGADTRETQYF. CDR3 DNA sequence: TGCGCCAGCACGCGGGGGGGGGCCGACACCAGGGAGACCCAGTACTTC. J is TRBJ2-5 and V is TRBV5-1; 9 bases match TRBD2. V trimming: 6 bases; J trimming: 5 bases; junction bases outside the gene matches: 14. CDR3 size: 16 residues. Germline V CDR1 and CDR2: SGHRS, YFSETQ. The complete variable domain, with remaining parts taken from reference TRBV5-1 and TRBJ2-5, reads KAGVTQTPRYLIKTRGQQVTLSCSPISGHRSVSWYQQTPGQGLQFLFEYFSETQRNKGNFPGRFSGRQFSNSRSEMNVSTLELGDSALYLCASTRGGADTRETQYFGPGTRLLVL.